These T cell receptor beta chains were read from a single sample in a study of T cell responses to AZD1222 COVID-19 vaccine. TCRdb keeps only in-frame clones here, not all; method: immunoSEQ multiplex PCR. The top ten hold 4.4% of the sample, which has more than 95,000 clones, about nine tenths seen once. The sample in question was peripheral blood, obtained on day 0 of AZD1222 vaccination. Receptors originate from an adult in good health. Each CDR3 is given with its conserved first and last residue. Each record gives: D gene, J gene, V gene, clone size, CDR3 DNA, CDR3 protein. The D gene is left open where the match is weak. Size values are once, few and many counts, or a class for expanded clones, and some rows have none.

D gene: NA
J gene: TRBJ1-1
V gene: TRBV4-2
clone size: NA
CDR3 DNA: TGTGCCAGCAGCCAGACAGGGAACACTGAAGCTTTCTTT
CDR3 protein: CASSQTGNTEAFF

D gene: TRBD1
J gene: TRBJ1-6
V gene: TRBV12-3/TRBV12-4
clone size: NA
CDR3 DNA: TGTGCCAGCAGTGACAGGGGTAATTCACCCCTCCACTTT
CDR3 protein: CASSDRGNSPLHF

D gene: NA
J gene: TRBJ1-2
V gene: TRBV10-2
clone size: NA
CDR3 DNA: TGCGCCAGCAGTGATCAGGTCTACTATGGCTACACCTTC
CDR3 protein: CASSDQVYYGYTF

D gene: NA
J gene: TRBJ2-1
V gene: TRBV6-5
clone size: NA
CDR3 DNA: TGTGCCAGCAGTTTGGGGCTACCGTCCTACAATGAGCAGTTCTTC
CDR3 protein: CASSLGLPSYNEQFF

D gene: TRBD2
J gene: TRBJ2-7
V gene: TRBV6-5
clone size: NA
CDR3 DNA: TGTGCCAGCAGCTTAGCGGGGGTCTCCTACGAGCAGTACTTC
CDR3 protein: CASSLAGVSYEQYF

D gene: NA
J gene: TRBJ1-5
V gene: TRBV19
clone size: NA
CDR3 DNA: TGTGCCAGTAGTATAGCAAGGGAGAGCAATCAGCCCCAGCATTTT
CDR3 protein: CASSIARESNQPQHF

D gene: NA
J gene: TRBJ1-1
V gene: TRBV10-1
clone size: few
CDR3 DNA: TGCGCCAGCAACACGGCCCCGGATCCGGCTGAAGCTTTCTTT
CDR3 protein: CASNTAPDPAEAFF

D gene: TRBD1
J gene: TRBJ1-6
V gene: TRBV7-9
clone size: NA
CDR3 DNA: TGTGCCAGCAGCTTAGCAGGGGGCACGGGTTCACCCCTCCACTTT
CDR3 protein: CASSLAGGTGSPLHF

D gene: NA
J gene: TRBJ2-4
V gene: TRBV27
clone size: NA
CDR3 DNA: TGTGCCAGCAGTTTATCCCGGGACGGAGGTATAGCCAAAAACATTCAGTACTTC
CDR3 protein: CASSLSRDGGIAKNIQYF

D gene: TRBD2
J gene: TRBJ2-7
V gene: TRBV28
clone size: NA
CDR3 DNA: TGTGCCAGCATCGATAGCGGGAGCTCCTACGAGCAGTACTTC
CDR3 protein: CASIDSGSSYEQYF

D gene: NA
J gene: TRBJ1-1
V gene: TRBV7-3
clone size: NA
CDR3 DNA: TGTGCCAGCAGCTCCGGACCGGCGAACACTGAAGCTTTCTTT
CDR3 protein: CASSSGPANTEAFF

D gene: NA
J gene: TRBJ1-1
V gene: TRBV10-1
clone size: once
CDR3 DNA: TGCGCCAGCAGTGGCAGGGCGAACACTGAAGCTTTCTTT
CDR3 protein: CASSGRANTEAFF

D gene: NA
J gene: TRBJ1-1
V gene: TRBV21-1
clone size: NA
CDR3 DNA: TGTGCCAGCAGCAAAGCGATTCTTTTGAACACTGAAGCTTTCTTT
CDR3 protein: CASSKAILLNTEAFF

D gene: NA
J gene: TRBJ1-1
V gene: TRBV18
clone size: NA
CDR3 DNA: TGTGCCAGCTCGTACTTCGGGCAGGAGAACACTGAAGCTTTCTTT
CDR3 protein: CASSYFGQENTEAFF

D gene: TRBD1
J gene: TRBJ1-1
V gene: TRBV6-4
clone size: NA
CDR3 DNA: TGTGCCAGCAGCCGGGACAGGAACACTGAAGCTTTCTTT
CDR3 protein: CASSRDRNTEAFF

D gene: NA
J gene: TRBJ2-7
V gene: TRBV29-1
clone size: NA
CDR3 DNA: TGCAGCGTTGGGACCCCCGCAACAGGGTACCAGTACTTC
CDR3 protein: CSVGTPATGYQYF

D gene: NA
J gene: TRBJ2-5
V gene: TRBV18
clone size: NA
CDR3 DNA: TGTGCCAGCTCACCACTACTCGGCCAGGAAGAGACCCAGTACTTC
CDR3 protein: CASSPLLGQEETQYF

D gene: TRBD2
J gene: TRBJ2-5
V gene: TRBV3-1/TRBV3-2
clone size: NA
CDR3 DNA: TGTGCCAGCAGCCAAGCCCCAGGAGCGGGGCAAGAGACCCAGTACTTC
CDR3 protein: CASSQAPGAGQETQYF

D gene: TRBD1
J gene: TRBJ1-4
V gene: TRBV4-2
clone size: NA
CDR3 DNA: TGTGCCAGCAGCCAACCGGGACAGGGTGGCGAAAAACTGTTTTTT
CDR3 protein: CASSQPGQGGEKLFF

D gene: TRBD1
J gene: TRBJ1-1
V gene: TRBV18
clone size: NA
CDR3 DNA: TGTGCCAGCTCACCCGTAGGACAGGGGGACACTGAAGCTTTCTTT
CDR3 protein: CASSPVGQGDTEAFF

D gene: NA
J gene: TRBJ1-6
V gene: TRBV7-2
clone size: NA
CDR3 DNA: TGTGCCAGCAGCTCCCGGGGGGAGAGTCTCAGTAATTCACCCCTCCACTTT
CDR3 protein: CASSSRGESLSNSPLHF

D gene: TRBD1
J gene: TRBJ1-6
V gene: TRBV11-3
clone size: NA
CDR3 DNA: TGTGCCAGCAGCTTAGTTACAGGGGCGGGTAATTCACCCCTCCACTTT
CDR3 protein: CASSLVTGAGNSPLHF

D gene: NA
J gene: TRBJ1-2
V gene: TRBV24-1
clone size: NA
CDR3 DNA: TGTGCCACCAGTGGGAAAGGGAACTATGGCTACACCTTC
CDR3 protein: CATSGKGNYGYTF

D gene: NA
J gene: TRBJ2-2
V gene: TRBV19
clone size: few
CDR3 DNA: TGTGCCAGTAACCCCCCGGCGAACACCGGGGAGCTGTTTTTT
CDR3 protein: CASNPPANTGELFF

D gene: NA
J gene: TRBJ2-7
V gene: TRBV10-3
clone size: NA
CDR3 DNA: TGTGCCATCAGGAAAGAGGGTGCCTACGAGCAGTACTTC
CDR3 protein: CAIRKEGAYEQYF

D gene: TRBD1
J gene: TRBJ1-1
V gene: TRBV10-3
clone size: few
CDR3 DNA: TGTGCCACCCTTGGGACAGGAGAATTAACAAACACTGAAGCTTTCTTT
CDR3 protein: CATLGTGELTNTEAFF

D gene: NA
J gene: TRBJ1-2
V gene: TRBV28
clone size: NA
CDR3 DNA: TGTGCCAGCACCCAAGCCCTGGTCCGGAGATCTCGCCCTGGAGCTAACTATGGCTACACCTTC
CDR3 protein: CASTQALVRRSRPGANYGYTF

D gene: NA
J gene: TRBJ1-4
V gene: TRBV2
clone size: once
CDR3 DNA: TGTGCCAGCACTCCACAGGAAAAACTGTTTTTT
CDR3 protein: CASTPQEKLFF

D gene: NA
J gene: TRBJ2-7
V gene: TRBV2
clone size: NA
CDR3 DNA: TGTGCCAGCAGGGTCGGGGGATCAATCTACGAGCAGTACTTC
CDR3 protein: CASRVGGSIYEQYF

D gene: TRBD1
J gene: TRBJ1-2
V gene: TRBV6-5
clone size: NA
CDR3 DNA: TGTGCCAGCAGTTACTCGAGCAGGGGGAATGGCTACACCTTC
CDR3 protein: CASSYSSRGNGYTF

D gene: NA
J gene: TRBJ1-5
V gene: TRBV6-4
clone size: NA
CDR3 DNA: TGTGCCAGCAGTGCGGACTATAGCAATCAGCCCCAGCATTTT
CDR3 protein: CASSADYSNQPQHF